This is a list of T cell receptor beta chains from one sample in a study of Tregs in tolerant kidney transplant recipients. Sequenced by immunoSEQ multiplex PCR; TCRdb stores in-frame clones only, minus some. The sample lists tens of thousands of clones, about 89% seen once, with approximately 0.36% in the top ten. The material sequenced was CD4+ T cells from blood, taken before the transplant. These receptors were collected from a human donor who received a combined kidney and bone marrow transplant. Each CDR3 is given with its conserved first and last residue. The D gene is left open where the match is weak. Clone size appears in some rows only: once, few, many, or a class for an expanded clone.

j_call | d_call | clone_size | v_call | cdr3_aa | cdr3_nt
TRBJ1-1 | TRBD1 | medium-sized | TRBV6-1 | CASRGQGVTEAFF | TGTGCCAGCAGAGGACAGGGGGTTACTGAAGCTTTCTTT
TRBJ2-7 | TRBD1 | . | TRBV6-1 | CASSGQGEFDEQYF | TGTGCCAGCAGTGGACAGGGGGAATTTGACGAGCAGTACTTC
TRBJ2-3 | . | . | TRBV28 | CASTEATNPDTQYF | TGTGCCAGCACTGAGGCAACAAACCCAGATACGCAGTATTTT
TRBJ1-5 | . | . | TRBV10-3 | CAITPHGGGQPQHF | TGTGCCATCACCCCTCACGGGGGGGGCCAGCCCCAGCATTTT
TRBJ2-3 | TRBD2 | . | TRBV7-2 | CASSGAGTSGMGSTDTQYF | TGTGCCAGCAGCGGAGCCGGGACTAGCGGGATGGGGAGCACAGATACGCAGTATTTT
TRBJ2-5 | . | . | TRBV11-2 | CASSLDLRQGLRETQYF | TGTGCCAGCAGCTTAGATCTCAGGCAGGGGTTGAGAGAGACCCAGTACTTC
TRBJ1-4 | . | . | TRBV15 | CATSRDRGLEKLFF | TGTGCCACCAGCAGAGACAGGGGACTAGAAAAACTGTTTTTT
TRBJ2-1 | TRBD2 | . | TRBV7-2 | CASSLTSGRTSAVYNEQFF | TGTGCCAGCAGCCTGACTAGCGGGCGGACCTCGGCCGTCTACAATGAGCAGTTCTTC
TRBJ2-1 | TRBD2 | . | TRBV11-2 | CASSSIAGGTYNEQFF | TGTGCCAGCAGCTCAATAGCGGGTGGGACTTACAATGAGCAGTTCTTC
TRBJ2-1 | TRBD2 | . | TRBV19 | CASSITSGRFDEQFF | TGTGCCAGTAGTATTACTAGCGGGAGGTTCGATGAGCAGTTCTTC
TRBJ2-3 | TRBD2 | . | TRBV18 | CASSPPALAGMPDTQYF | TGTGCCAGCTCACCACCAGCTCTAGCGGGGATGCCCGATACGCAGTATTTT
TRBJ1-1 | TRBD1 | . | TRBV20-1 | CRLQGTEAFF | TGCAGGTTACAGGGGACTGAAGCTTTCTTT
TRBJ2-7 | TRBD2 | . | TRBV4-3 | CASSQALADYEQYF | TGCGCCAGCAGCCAAGCGCTAGCGGACTACGAGCAGTACTTC
TRBJ2-2 | TRBD2 | . | TRBV2 | CASSVLAGGTGELFF | TGTGCCAGCAGTGTATTGGCGGGAGGTACCGGGGAGCTGTTTTTT
TRBJ2-7 | . | . | TRBV6-5 | CASSRDSYEQYF | TGTGCCAGCAGCCGTGACTCTTACGAGCAGTACTTC
TRBJ2-3 | . | . | TRBV10-3 | CAITREPGTDTQYF | TGTGCCATCACCCGGGAGCCGGGGACAGATACGCAGTATTTT
TRBJ2-5 | . | . | TRBV5-6 | CASSLPRDQETQYF | TGTGCCAGCAGCTTGCCCCGAGACCAAGAGACCCAGTACTTC
TRBJ2-7 | TRBD1 | . | TRBV19 | CASSMDRASYEQYF | TGTGCCAGTAGTATGGACAGGGCGAGCTACGAGCAGTACTTC
TRBJ1-5 | TRBD1 | . | TRBV6-6 | CASSYSRDRDNQPQHF | TGTGCCAGCAGTTACTCCCGGGACAGGGATAATCAGCCCCAGCATTTT
TRBJ1-5 | TRBD1 | . | TRBV15 | CATAGPGQTIQPQHF | TGTGCCACCGCCGGACCGGGACAGACAATTCAGCCCCAGCATTTT
TRBJ2-5 | TRBD1 | . | TRBV5-6 | CASRHGTATVQETQYF | TGTGCCAGCAGACATGGGACAGCTACCGTCCAAGAGACCCAGTACTTC
TRBJ1-1 | TRBD1 | . | TRBV6-5 | CASSYFTGGDGTEAFF | TGTGCCAGCAGTTACTTCACAGGGGGCGACGGCACTGAAGCTTTCTTT
TRBJ2-2 | . | . | TRBV19 | CASSIAQQVGELFF | TGTGCCAGTAGTATAGCTCAGCAGGTCGGGGAGCTGTTTTTT
TRBJ2-1 | TRBD2 | . | TRBV27 | CASSLQVGRGNEQFF | TGTGCCAGCAGTTTACAGGTTGGGAGGGGCAATGAGCAGTTCTTC